This record concerns one T cell receptor (beta chain) sequence. CDR3 length: 15 amino acids. The germline V gene has CDR1 KGHSH and CDR2 LQKENI. V was clipped by 6 bases and J by 2 bases; unmatched bases: 7. This entry is derived from a study of cytomegalovirus exposure and HLA in healthy donors. Clones were read by immunoSEQ multiplex PCR, and TCRdb kept only the in-frame ones, dropping some. Here the sample spans about 130,000 clones, almost 90% being singletons. Specimen: PBMCs. The clonotype comes from a man aged 25-45 years in good health and CMV-seronegative. The chain recombines TRBV18 with TRBJ1-1; 9 nucleotides agree with TRBD1. For the CDR3, the DNA is TGTGCCAGCTCCCTCAAACAGGGGGCCAACACTGAAGCTTTCTTT. Its translation is CASSLKQGANTEAFF.